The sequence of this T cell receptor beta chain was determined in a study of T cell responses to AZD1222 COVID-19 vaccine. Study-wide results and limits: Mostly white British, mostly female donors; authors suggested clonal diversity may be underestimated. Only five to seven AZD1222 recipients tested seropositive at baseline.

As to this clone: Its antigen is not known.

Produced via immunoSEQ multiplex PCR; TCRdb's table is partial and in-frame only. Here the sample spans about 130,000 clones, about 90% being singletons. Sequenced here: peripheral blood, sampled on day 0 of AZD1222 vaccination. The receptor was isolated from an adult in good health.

This CDR3 reads CASSLVRGAGPMNTEAFF. The CDR3, as DNA: TGTGCCAGCAGTTTAGTTAGGGGGGCTGGACCGATGAACACTGAAGCTTTCTTT. This chain links TRBV27 with TRBJ1-1, with D maybe TRBD1 (6 bases). The germline V and J ends were trimmed by 2 bases and 0 bases, with 19 bases remaining between them. The length of the CDR3 is 18 residues. Germline CDR1 MNHEY, CDR2 SMNVEV (reference sequence).